The TCR beta chain under discussion was sequenced for a study of T cell responses to AZD1222 COVID-19 vaccine. Findings and caveats of the study: Reportedly, close to half of spike-specific TCRs are directed against unmutated variant regions. Compared with day 0, the breadth and depth of the Spike-specific TCR repertoire rose significantly after two doses of AZD1222.

Profiled with immunoSEQ multiplex PCR; TCRdb holds only in-frame clones, not every one. This table has roughly 150,000 clones, roughly 90% appearing once. CDR3 length: 12 residues. Germline V CDR1 and CDR2: SNHLY, FYNNEI. V lost 7 bases and J 7 bases, leaving 11 bases between the germline ends. Turning to this clone: What it binds is not known.

This specimen consisted of peripheral blood, obtained on day 0 of AZD1222 vaccination. The sequence was collected from an adult in good health. V and J are TRBV2 and TRBJ1-3, with D tentatively TRBD1 (6 bases). CDR3: CASTTGTNTIYF. CDR3 coding DNA: TGTGCCAGCACAACAGGGACTAACACCATATATTTT.